The clone carrying this T cell receptor beta chain was found a few times. The target antigen is unknown. Libraries were prepared by immunoSEQ multiplex PCR; TCRdb keeps only in-frame clonotypes and omits some of them. This sample carries roughly 72,000 clones, about nine tenths of them seen once, and the ten largest clones take 20% to 25%. The entry originates in a study of T cells in localized non-small cell lung cancer. Study-wide points: Only one tumor region went through sequencing, so heterogeneity may still be there. Paired adjacent lung recovered a median roughly 54 of the top 100 tumor clones. Uninvolved adjacent lung, not tumor, had the highest T cell clonality.

From germline, CDR1 is SSHAT and CDR2 FNYEAQ (reference sequence). With 3 bases clipped from V and 6 bases from J, the junction kept 1 base outside the gene matches. This CDR3 is 13 amino acids long. This TCR was sampled from a male donor aged 60 or over with stage III squamous cell lung carcinoma. Material: peripheral blood, obtained before any cancer treatment. The J gene is TRBJ2-1, the V gene TRBV7-7; 8 positions agree with TRBD1. CDR3: CASSFGQGNEQFF. The CDR3 nucleotides read TGTGCCAGCAGCTTTGGACAGGGCAATGAGCAGTTCTTC.